Following are 30 T cell receptor beta chains from one sample sequenced in a study of T cells in Graves' hyperthyroidism and ophthalmopathy. Amplification targeted TCR beta CDR3 regions from RNA transcripts. The HTBI primer set was used in a first-round RT-PCR of the TCR CDR3. A single record per CDR3 protein comes from TCRdb applying MiXCR to the multiplex PCR reads. Of about 590,000 distinct CDR3 sequences listed, approximately 14% are singletons. Material for sequencing was blood. The receptors come from a woman in her twenties or thirties with Graves' hyperthyroidism.

Only a few counts were recorded for this clonotype. The rearrangement uses TRBV3-1 and TRBJ2-3, with D possibly TRBD1 on 6 matching bases. CDR3 length: 17 amino acids. Germline V gives CDR1 LGHDT, CDR2 YNNKEL (reference sequence). Trimming took off 1 base at V and 4 bases at J, with 18 bases between the two ends. CDR3 region: CASSQVRGTLEPDTQYF. The DNA of the CDR3 is TGTGCCAGCAGCCAAGTTAGGGGGACCCTCGAACCAGATACGCAGTATTTT.

This clonotype was seen a handful of times. The V call is TRBV27, the J call TRBJ1-1; 9 bases line up with TRBD1. Trimming at V came to 4 bases and at J to 4 bases, leaving 7 bases not matched to a gene. The CDR3 extends over 15 amino acids. Germline V gene sequence: CDR1 MNHEY, CDR2 SMNVEV (reference sequence). This chain's CDR3 is CASSSLQGAGTEAFF. Here the CDR3 DNA reads TGTGCCAGCAGTTCTTTACAGGGGGCAGGCACTGAAGCTTTCTTT.

Remarks on this clonotype: The junction departs from germline at one end; a sequencing error may be responsible. The J gene is TRBJ2-5, the V gene TRBV25-1; perhaps TRBD2 as D (6 bases). The germline V gene encodes CDR1 MGHDK and CDR2 SYGVNS. CDR3 length: 13 amino acids. The CDR3 loop is CASSETGLGLTDF. In nucleotides, the CDR3 is TGTGCCAGCAGTGAGACCGGTCTTGGACTAACAGACTTC.

This clonotype occurred many times. The chain links TRBV30 to TRBJ2-3; no reliable D call. With 5 bases removed from V and 6 bases from J, the gap between germline ends came to 15 bases. This CDR3 has 13 residues. CDR1 and CDR2 (germline): GTSNPN, SVGIG (reference sequence). The CDR3 is CAWAEDDLDTQYF. The CDR3 DNA reads TGTGCCTGGGCGGAAGACGATCTGGATACGCAGTATTTT.

This clonotype has a count of ten or more. The chain uses TRBV28 and TRBJ2-6; D perhaps matches TRBD2 (5 bases). CDR1 and CDR2 from the germline V gene are MDHEN and SYDVKM. V was shortened by 6 bases and J by 2 bases, with 11 bases between the two germline ends. The CDR3 runs 15 residues. CDR3 sequence (DNA): TGTGCCAGCAGGCCCACCGGGGCTGGGGCCAACGTCCTGACTTTC. Its protein product is CASRPTGAGANVLTF.

This clonotype was picked up many times. This sequence joins TRBV11-2 and TRBJ1-2, with D perhaps TRBD1 (5 bases). This CDR3 is built from 17 residues. V was pared by 5 bases and J by 0 bases, with 19 bases between. Germline CDR1 is SGHAT and CDR2 is FQNNGV. The CDR3 DNA sequence: TGTGCCAGCAGCCACCTATGGACCAGGGAGGCTAACTATGGCTACACCTTC. As protein: CASSHLWTREANYGYTF. Supplemented by reference TRBV11-2 and TRBJ1-2, the full variable domain reads EAGVAQSPRYKIIEKRQSVAFWCNPISGHATLYWYQQILGQGPKLLIQFQNNGVVDDSQLPKDRFSAERLKGVDSTLKIQPAKLEDSAVYLCASSHLWTREANYGYTFGSGTRLTVV.

Ten or more counts support this clonotype. The chain links TRBV20-1 to TRBJ2-5; no reliable D call. Deletions cut 0 bases from V and 3 bases from J, with 14 bases between. The CDR3 runs to 15 residues. Germline V gene data show CDR1 as DFQATT and CDR2 as SNEGSKA (reference sequence). Here the CDR3 reads CSARDIYRHKETQYF. In nucleotides, the CDR3 is TGCAGTGCTAGAGATATCTACAGACACAAAGAGACCCAGTACTTC.

This clonotype was counted ten times or more. The chain recombines TRBV7-9 with TRBJ2-7, with D possibly being TRBD2 (5 bases). Trimming removed 6 bases at V and 0 bases at J, with 15 bases between. Germline V gene data show CDR1 as SEHNR and CDR2 as FQNEAQ (reference sequence). The CDR3 consists of 15 residues. CDR3 protein: CASSDELEVSYEQYF. CDR3 coding DNA: TGTGCCAGCAGTGACGAACTAGAAGTCTCCTACGAGCAGTACTTC.

This clonotype has a handful of counts. This chain connects TRBV5-1 to TRBJ1-1, with 8 bases matching TRBD1. V shed 2 bases, J shed 1 base, and the junction held 7 bases outside the gene matches. CDR1 and CDR2 (germline): SGHRS, YFSETQ. The CDR3 runs 16 residues. CDR3 in DNA: TGCGCCAGCAGCTTCCAGGGGGCGCCGGGGAACACTGAAGCTTTCTTT. Its translation: CASSFQGAPGNTEAFF. Using reference TRBV5-1 and TRBJ1-1 for the parts outside the CDR3, the full variable domain is KAGVTQTPRYLIKTRGQQVTLSCSPISGHRSVSWYQQTPGQGLQFLFEYFSETQRNKGNFPGRFSGRQFSNSRSEMNVSTLELGDSALYLCASSFQGAPGNTEAFFGQGTRLTVV.

The chain links TRBV19 to TRBJ1-6; 7 bases agree with TRBD1. Unmatched junction bases numbered 7, after V lost 4 bases and J lost 7 bases. Germline V gene lookup returns CDR1 LNHDA and CDR2 SQIVND (reference sequence). The CDR3 has 15 amino acids. CDR3 coding DNA: TGTGCCAGTAGTACCCCGGACAGGATGAATTCACCCCTCCACTTT. Protein sequence: CASSTPDRMNSPLHF.

The rearrangement uses TRBV9 and TRBJ2-1; D unclear. CDR1 SGDLS and CDR2 YYNGEE come from the germline V gene. The CDR3 totals 14 residues. Trimming took off 3 bases at V and 12 bases at J, with 19 bases between the two ends. CDR3 nucleotide sequence: TGTGCCAGCAGCGCGAAAAATGAAGAGCTTGCGCAGTTCTTC. As protein: CASSAKNEELAQFF.

This clonotype was seen at least ten times. The J gene is TRBJ2-2, the V gene TRBV7-2; D may correspond to TRBD1 or TRBD2 (6 bases each). In germline, CDR1 is SGHTA, CDR2 FQGNSA. CDR3 size: 15 residues. Trimming removed 5 bases from V and 1 base from J, with 11 bases in between. CDR3 sequence: CASSPEGGNTGELFF. CDR3 in DNA: TGTGCCAGCAGCCCTGAGGGGGGGAACACCGGGGAGCTGTTTTTT.

At least ten counts were recorded for this clonotype. V and J are TRBV7-2 and TRBJ2-5, with D tentatively TRBD2 (6 bases). Germline V gives CDR1 SGHTA, CDR2 FQGNSA. This CDR3 comprises 13 residues. The V gene lost 8 bases and the J gene lost 4 bases, with 14 bases spanning the gap. In nucleotides, the CDR3 is TGTGCCAGCTTACGGGGAGGTGGAGAGACCCAGTACTTC. This sequence encodes CASLRGGGETQYF.

This clonotype was seen many times. V usage is TRBV20-1 and J usage is TRBJ1-5; tentatively, D is TRBD1 (6 bases). Germline loops: CDR1 DFQATT, CDR2 SNEGSKA (reference sequence). The V and J ends lost 3 bases and 6 bases respectively, with 15 bases between them. This CDR3 region has 14 residues. The CDR3 region is CSARVWGLGQPQHF. The CDR3 DNA follows: TGCAGTGCTAGGGTTTGGGGGCTTGGTCAGCCCCAGCATTTT.

The chain combines TRBV20-1 with TRBJ2-7; no clear D. CDR3 length: 12 amino acids. V was trimmed by 6 bases and J by 7 bases, leaving 16 bases between them. Germline CDR1 reads DFQATT; CDR2 reads SNEGSKA (reference sequence). Here the CDR3 DNA reads TGCAGTGCAGCCCGGAGTCCGCGGGAGCAGTACTTC. It specifies CSAARSPREQYF.

This clonotype was counted many times. The chain employs TRBV20-1 and TRBJ1-2; D may be TRBD1 (6 bases). The CDR3 totals 12 residues. Trimming took 6 bases from V and 8 from J, leaving 16 bases between them. Germline CDR1 is DFQATT and CDR2 is SNEGSKA (reference sequence). The CDR3 sequence is CSAQMGAGGYTF. The CDR3 DNA follows: TGCAGTGCGCAGATGGGGGCCGGCGGCTACACCTTC.

This clonotype was seen a few times. DNA of the CDR3: TGTGCCAGCAGTCCAAACAGGGTTTTCTCCTACAATGAGCAGTTCTTC. Translation: CASSPNRVFSYNEQFF. V and J are TRBV7-3 and TRBJ2-1; D is possibly TRBD1 (6 bases). From germline, CDR1 is SGHTA and CDR2 FQGTGA. The CDR3 sequence is 16 residues long. V lost 6 bases and J 0 bases, leaving 15 bases between the germline ends.

This clonotype was detected many times. V and J are TRBV28 and TRBJ2-5; the D is unclear. The length of the CDR3 is 18 residues. V lost 2 bases and J 1 base, leaving 20 bases between the germline ends. Germline loops: CDR1 MDHEN, CDR2 SYDVKM. CDR3 DNA: TGTGCCAGCAGTTTAGCCCTCAGGCAGAGCCAAGGCCAAGAGACCCAGTACTTC. Protein product: CASSLALRQSQGQETQYF.

This clonotype has a count of ten or more. The chain uses TRBV7-9 and TRBJ1-1; D not certain. The CDR3 is 12 residues long. Trimming took 4 bases from V and 8 from J, leaving 11 bases between them. Per the germline V gene, CDR1 is SEHNR and CDR2 is FQNEAQ (reference sequence). Here the CDR3 reads CASSSDTKEAFF. The CDR3 DNA is TGTGCCAGCAGCTCCGACACTAAAGAAGCTTTCTTT.

Only a few counts were recorded for this clonotype. The genes are TRBV3-1 and TRBJ1-4; D gene ambiguous. Germline-derived CDR1 and CDR2 are LGHDT and YNNKEL (reference sequence). Between the trimmed V and J ends, which lost 0 bases and 0 bases, there was a span of 17 bases. This CDR3 is 19 amino acids long. CDR3 protein: CASSQEWASRMPTNEKLFF. CDR3 DNA: TGTGCCAGCAGCCAAGAATGGGCGTCCAGGATGCCAACTAATGAAAAACTGTTTTTT.

This clonotype was seen a few times. The J gene is TRBJ1-2, the V gene TRBV13, with no clear D. V shed 1 base and J shed 0 bases, with 9 bases lying between them. CDR1 and CDR2 (germline): PRHDT, FYEKMQ (reference sequence). This CDR3 spans 15 amino acids. CDR3 DNA sequence: TGTGCCAGCAGCTTAGTCCGGGCCACTAACTATGGCTACACCTTC. It translates to CASSLVRATNYGYTF. Filled out from reference TRBV13 and TRBJ1-2, the complete variable domain reads AAGVIQSPRHLIKEKRETATLKCYPIPRHDTVYWYQQGPGQDPQFLISFYEKMQSDKGSIPDRFSAQQFSDYHSELNMSSLELGDSALYFCASSLVRATNYGYTFGSGTRLTVV.

The sample holds many counts of this clonotype. This rearrangement joins TRBV28 to TRBJ1-5; TRBD1 aligns across 7 bases. With 6 bases clipped from V and 6 bases from J, the junction kept 8 bases outside the gene matches. The germline V gene encodes CDR1 MDHEN and CDR2 SYDVKM. CDR3 length equals 14 residues. CDR3: CASRRGQAGQPQHF. CDR3 DNA: TGTGCCAGCAGACGAGGACAGGCGGGTCAGCCCCAGCATTTT.

V and J are TRBV3-1 and TRBJ2-2, with TRBD1 matching over 9 bases. Trimming at V came to 2 bases and at J to 3 bases, leaving 7 bases not matched to a gene. Germline CDR1 and CDR2: LGHDT and YNNKEL (reference sequence). CDR3 length equals 17 residues. CDR3 DNA: TGTGCCAGCAGCCAACCCGCAGGGACAGGGTACACCGGGGAGCTGTTTTTT. The encoded protein is CASSQPAGTGYTGELFF.

This clonotype was observed at least ten times. CDR3 nucleotide sequence: TGTGCCAGCTGGGGGGGAGACGCCACCCGCAACAATGAGCAGTTCTTC. Residues: CASWGGDATRNNEQFF. The V gene is TRBV6-2 or TRBV6-3, the J gene TRBJ2-1; TRBD2 matches 7 bases. Unmatched junction bases numbered 15, after V lost 8 bases and J lost 5 bases. Germline V lookup: CDR1 MNHEY, CDR2 SVGEGT. The CDR3 spans 16 residues.

This clonotype was counted only a few times. This chain joins TRBV7-9 and TRBJ2-1; tentative D call: TRBD2 (6 bases). Trimming left V 8 bases short and J 12 bases short, with 20 bases between. The CDR3 runs to 13 residues. Germline CDR1 and CDR2: SEHNR and FQNEAQ (reference sequence). DNA of the CDR3: TGTGCCAGCTCCACTCGGGAGTCCTTTACGCAGTTCTTC. Translating it yields CASSTRESFTQFF.

The chain couples TRBV6-2 or TRBV6-3 to TRBJ2-7; 7 bases map to TRBD2. CDR1 MNHEY and CDR2 SVGEGT come from the germline V gene. The CDR3 contains 16 residues. J gave up 2 bases and V 5 bases, and 12 bases lay outside the gene matches. DNA of the CDR3: TGTGCCAGCAGTCCACTCCTAGCGGTATCCCCCTACGAGCAGTACTTC. Its translation is CASSPLLAVSPYEQYF.

This clonotype was seen at least ten times. V and J are TRBV12-5 and TRBJ2-1, with D perhaps matching TRBD1 (6 bases). Looked up from germline, CDR1 is LGHNT and CDR2 is FRNRAP. The germline V and J ends were trimmed by 5 bases and 1 base, with 21 bases remaining between them. This CDR3 has 18 residues. Written as DNA, the CDR3 is TGTGCTAGTGGTAGAAGTCCTTTTCAAGGACAGTCCTACAATGAGCAGTTCTTC. Translation gives CASGRSPFQGQSYNEQFF.

The J gene is TRBJ2-3, the V gene TRBV5-6, with no clear D. With 4 bases removed from V and 0 bases from J, the gap between germline ends came to 15 bases. This CDR3 has 16 amino acids. Germline CDR1 SGHDT, CDR2 YYEEEE. CDR3 nucleotides: TGTGCCAGCAGCCACATATCGGGCCCCAGCACAGATACGCAGTATTTT. It is translated as CASSHISGPSTDTQYF.

This clonotype appeared a few times. The rearrangement joins TRBV10-3 to TRBJ1-1; 7 bases line up with TRBD1. The CDR3 sequence is 14 residues long. V dropped 10 bases and J dropped 4; count of bases not matched to a gene: 12. Germline-derived CDR1 and CDR2 are ENHRY and SYGVKD. CDR3 nucleotides: TGTGCCACCAAACTCACAGGGGACGGCACTGAAGCTTTCTTT. Translation: CATKLTGDGTEAFF.

In its sample, this clonotype was seen many times. The chain combines TRBV5-1 with TRBJ2-3, with 8 positions matching TRBD2. The junction had 9 bases not matched to a gene; V was cut back by 0 bases and J by 3 bases. Germline CDR1 reads SGHRS; CDR2 reads YFSETQ. The length of the CDR3 is 17 residues. The CDR3 DNA sequence: TGCGCCAGCAGCTTGGCCTGGGTTAGCGGGATTACAGATACGCAGTATTTT. Amino acids: CASSLAWVSGITDTQYF.